This T cell receptor beta chain was captured by sequencing in a study of cytomegalovirus exposure and HLA in healthy donors. Study information: Of all 400 or so donors who were genotyped, roughly 81% belonged to the Caucasian-associated ancestry cluster. The study's findings and limits: Donors belonging to an Asian-associated ancestry cluster reportedly showed fewer N-insertions in productive TCRs than the roughly 700-donor mean, according to what a later analysis found.

The V segment lost 1 base and the J segment 7 bases; nucleotides outside the gene matches: 7. The CDR3 contains 15 residues. Germline loops: CDR1 SGDLS, CDR2 YYNGEE. With regard to this clone: Its antigen is not identified.

Researchers ran the PCR with 60 Vbeta and 13 Jbeta primers. This table comes from immunoSEQ multiplex PCR, and its TCRdb copy is limited to in-frame clones, with some not included. Of 120,000 or so clones in the sample, more than 70% were seen once. All donors participated as healthy donors of bone marrow. Whereas donors were nominally healthy upon sampling, unrecorded immune exposures were probable. This clonotype originated in a woman in her sixties or seventies in good health and CMV-seropositive. Sequenced input: PBMCs. The rearrangement links TRBV9 to TRBJ2-3; 9 bases agree with TRBD2. The DNA of the CDR3 is TGTGCCAGCAGCGTATTATTAGCGGGAGCAAATACGCAGTATTTT. This sequence encodes CASSVLLAGANTQYF.